The 11 T cell receptor beta chains in this list originate from one sample, sequenced in a study of T cells after yellow fever vaccination. TCRdb reanalysed the 5' RACE reads using MiXCR and keeps one entry per CDR3 protein. The repertoire holds 300,000 to 350,000 distinct CDR3 sequences, with 4% as singletons. The input for sequencing was PBMCs, taken 5 days after the yellow fever booster vaccination. Every receptor here comes from a man between 18 and 35 years old who received the YFV17D yellow fever vaccine.

The chain combines TRBV5-5 with TRBJ2-3, with D tentatively TRBD2 (6 bases). Germline lookup yields CDR1 SGHKS and CDR2 YYEKEE (reference sequence). The CDR3 runs 15 residues. Trimming pared 3 bases from V and 4 bases from J, leaving 15 bases between. CDR3 in amino acids: CASSSGRGLADTQYF. The CDR3 DNA follows: TGTGCCAGCAGCTCCGGGCGGGGCCTGGCAGATACGCAGTATTTT.

This clonotype was seen repeatedly, ten times or more. V gene TRBV5-1 combines with J gene TRBJ2-5, with 9 bases matching TRBD1. This CDR3 has 15 residues. J lost 5 bases, V lost 0 bases, and 5 bases had no gene match. Germline values: CDR1 SGHRS, CDR2 YFSETQ. CDR3 sequence: CASSLGPGTGETQYF. CDR3 DNA: TGCGCCAGCAGCTTGGGTCCGGGGACAGGGGAGACCCAGTACTTC. The full variable domain, with the rest looked up from reference TRBV5-1 and TRBJ2-5, is KAGVTQTPRYLIKTRGQQVTLSCSPISGHRSVSWYQQTPGQGLQFLFEYFSETQRNKGNFPGRFSGRQFSNSRSEMNVSTLELGDSALYLCASSLGPGTGETQYFGPGTRLLVL.

This chain links TRBV18 with TRBJ2-7; TRBD1 agrees at 8 bases. The V segment lost 6 bases and the J segment 3 bases; nucleotides outside the gene matches: 4. The CDR3 is 13 residues long. The germline V gene has CDR1 KGHSH and CDR2 LQKENI. CDR3 residues: CASSAGQDYEQYF. The CDR3 nucleotides read TGTGCCAGCTCCGCGGGACAGGACTACGAGCAGTACTTC.

Only a few counts were recorded for this clonotype. This chain connects TRBV15 to TRBJ2-3, with 10 bases aligning to TRBD1. V gave up 0 bases and J gave up 3 bases; unmatched junction bases: 6. The CDR3 spans 17 residues. CDR1 LNHNV and CDR2 YYDKDF come from the germline V gene (reference sequence). The CDR3 nucleotides are TGTGCCACCAGCAGAGAACCACCGGGACAGGGGACAGATACGCAGTATTTT. Protein sequence: CATSREPPGQGTDTQYF.

This chain connects TRBV4-2 to TRBJ2-5; D ambiguous. The V end lost 0 bases, the J end lost 5 bases, and 10 bases lay between the germline ends. CDR1 LGHNA and CDR2 YNFKEQ come from the germline V gene. The CDR3 is 14 amino acids. In DNA, the CDR3 is TGTGCCAGCAGCCAAGAGGGTTTGAGCGAGACCCAGTACTTC. As protein: CASSQEGLSETQYF.

This clonotype was counted between two and nine times. This chain connects TRBV3-1 to TRBJ2-3; 10 bases match TRBD2. The CDR3 runs 17 residues. The V gene's germline CDR1 is LGHDT and CDR2 YNNKEL (reference sequence). J lost 7 bases, V lost 5 bases, and 15 bases had no gene match. The CDR3 DNA reads TGTGCCAGCAGCTATACGTCTGGGGCTAGCGGGGGAAATACGCAGTATTTT. It translates to CASSYTSGASGGNTQYF.

This clonotype showed up just a few times. The chain combines TRBV2 with TRBJ1-2; 10 bases map to TRBD1. J was trimmed by 7 bases and V by 10 bases; bases with no gene match: 12. Germline V gives CDR1 SNHLY, CDR2 FYNNEI. The CDR3 contains 14 residues. The CDR3 sequence: CATSQQGQGSGYTF. The CDR3 DNA follows: TGTGCCACCTCCCAACAGGGACAGGGGTCTGGCTACACCTTC.

The table lists this clonotype with a few counts. V and J are TRBV4-3 and TRBJ2-5, with 9 bases identical to TRBD1. Per the germline V gene, CDR1 is LGHNA and CDR2 is YSLEER. V lost 3 bases and J lost 4; bases outside the gene matches: 12. The CDR3 sequence is 17 residues long. Here the CDR3 reads CASSQRLPGQGRETQYF. The CDR3 region has the DNA TGCGCCAGCAGCCAGCGTCTCCCGGGACAGGGAAGAGAGACCCAGTACTTC.

V is TRBV28 and J is TRBJ1-5; maybe TRBD1 (6 bases). CDR3 length equals 14 residues. Trimming took 5 bases from V and 4 from J, leaving 12 bases between them. Germline values: CDR1 MDHEN, CDR2 SYDVKM. CDR3 DNA: TGTGCCAGCAGTACCCCAGGGGATAATCAGCCCCAGCATTTT. This encodes CASSTPGDNQPQHF.

The table lists this clonotype with a few counts. The gene calls are TRBV7-2 and TRBJ1-3, with a tentative D call TRBD1 (5 bases). The CDR3 covers 14 residues. Trimming shortened V by 5 bases and J by 9 bases, and 17 bases separated the two germline ends. Germline V gives CDR1 SGHTA, CDR2 FQGNSA. The CDR3 nucleotides read TGTGCCAGCAGCGGACGGACACAATCGGGCACCATATATTTT. Translating it yields CASSGRTQSGTIYF.

This clonotype showed up many times. The chain couples TRBV29-1 to TRBJ1-4; D uncertain. The V end lost 7 bases, the J end lost 4 bases, and 10 bases lay between the germline ends. CDR1 SQVTM and CDR2 ANQGSEA come from the germline V gene. The CDR3 contains 12 residues. The CDR3: CSAMGYNEKLFF. The DNA of the CDR3 is TGCAGCGCTATGGGTTATAATGAAAAACTGTTTTTT.